What follows are 26 T cell receptor beta chains derived from one specimen sequenced in a study of shared clonotypes between healthy human individuals. Sequencing was performed with immunoSEQ multiplex PCR; in TCRdb, only in-frame clones are kept and a portion is missing. Among over a million clones listed, around 76% were seen once. Specimen: memory CD4+ T cells sorted from blood. This sample's subset: CD45RA-negative fraction. These receptors were obtained from a man younger than 35 in good health.

Remarks on this clone: This CDR3 is also generated by other DNA sequences in the sample. The chain is built from TRBV18 and TRBJ2-7; a weak D match, TRBD1 (6 bases). This CDR3 comprises 13 residues. Per the germline V gene, CDR1 is KGHSH and CDR2 is LQKENI. The ends were cut back, 2 bases at V and 3 bases at J, with 8 bases in the middle. The CDR3: CASSPGQYYEQYF. The CDR3 nucleotides read TGTGCCAGCTCACCAGGACAGTACTACGAGCAGTACTTC.

The genes are TRBV11-1 and TRBJ2-1; 12 bases line up with TRBD2. The germline V gene encodes CDR1 SGHAT and CDR2 FQDESV (reference sequence). Trimming removed 7 bases from V and 10 bases from J; junction bases left unmatched: 8. The length of the CDR3 is 14 residues. The DNA for the CDR3 is TGTGCCAGCACCCGACTAGCGGGGGCCCAGGAGCAGTTCTTC. Amino acid sequence: CASTRLAGAQEQFF.

This chain uses TRBV2 with TRBJ2-2, with 9 bases matching TRBD1. CDR1 and CDR2 (germline): SNHLY, FYNNEI. V shed 9 bases and J 5 bases; nucleotides not matched to a gene: 7. CDR3 length: 14 residues. CDR3 DNA sequence: TGTGCCAGTGGACAGGGGTCGGGGACCGGGGAGCTGTTTTTT. Residues: CASGQGSGTGELFF.

This chain joins TRBV5-1 and TRBJ2-1; D call uncertain. V dropped 3 bases and J dropped 10 bases, with 8 bases sitting between them. Germline loops: CDR1 SGHRS, CDR2 YFSETQ. This CDR3 region has 11 residues. As DNA, the CDR3 is TGCGCCAGCAGCTCAGCCCAAGAGCAGTTCTTC. Protein product: CASSSAQEQFF.

The chain links TRBV28 to TRBJ1-1, with D perhaps matching TRBD1 (6 bases). The CDR3 spans 13 residues. With 7 bases removed from V and 1 base from J, the gap between germline ends came to 10 bases. Germline-derived CDR1 and CDR2 are MDHEN and SYDVKM. CDR3 sequence reads: CASTKTGNTEAFF. The CDR3, as DNA: TGTGCCAGCACCAAGACAGGGAACACTGAAGCTTTCTTT.

The chain links TRBV6-1 to TRBJ2-7; perhaps D is TRBD1 or TRBD2 (5 bases each). Germline loops: CDR1 MNHNS, CDR2 SASEGT. V gave up 1 base and J gave up 4 bases, with 11 bases separating them. This CDR3 has 14 residues. The CDR3 DNA reads TGTGCCAGCAGTGAAGGGGGGAGCAGGTACGAGCAGTACTTC. Residues: CASSEGGSRYEQYF.

The V and J genes are TRBV5-4 and TRBJ2-7, with TRBD1 identical over 7 bases. After removal of 0 bases from V and 3 bases from J, the junction contained 9 bases not matched to a gene. The CDR3 spans 16 residues. Per germline, CDR1 SGHNT and CDR2 YYREEE (reference sequence). CDR3 sequence reads: CASSLESTGRGYEQYF. CDR3 DNA: TGTGCCAGCAGCTTGGAATCGACAGGGAGAGGCTACGAGCAGTACTTC. The full variable domain, in which reference TRBV5-4 and TRBJ2-7 provide the parts outside the CDR3, is ETGVTQSPTHLIKTRGQQVTLRCSSQSGHNTVSWYQQALGQGPQFIFQYYREEENGRGNFPPRFSGLQFPNYSSELNVNALELDDSALYLCASSLESTGRGYEQYFGPGTRLTVT.

V is TRBV7-2 and J is TRBJ2-3; 15 bases are a match to TRBD2. The V segment lost 4 bases and the J segment 8 bases; nucleotides outside the gene matches: 4. The length of the CDR3 is 15 residues. CDR1 SGHTA and CDR2 FQGNSA come from the germline V gene. The CDR3 loop is CASSWGLAGGVTQYF. CDR3 DNA: TGTGCCAGCAGCTGGGGACTAGCGGGGGGAGTTACGCAGTATTTT.

The V and J genes are TRBV19 and TRBJ1-1; 7 positions match TRBD1. J lost 4 bases, V lost 2 bases, and 4 bases had no gene match. The germline CDR1 and CDR2 sequences are LNHDA and SQIVND (reference sequence). The length of the CDR3 is 14 residues. In nucleotides, the CDR3 is TGTGCCAGTAGTATAACCCCAGGGGGCACTGAAGCTTTCTTT. Its protein is CASSITPGGTEAFF.

This clone was detected only once. The CDR3 nucleotides are TGTGCCAGTAGTATAACTCCGGACAAACCTAGCACAGATACGCAGTATTTT. Protein: CASSITPDKPSTDTQYF. The J gene is TRBJ2-3, the V gene TRBV19, with D possibly being TRBD1 (5 bases). The CDR3 runs to 17 residues. The V and J ends lost 2 bases and 0 bases respectively, with 15 bases between them. From germline, CDR1 is LNHDA and CDR2 SQIVND (reference sequence).

This clone was picked up one time. The rearrangement uses TRBV29-1 and TRBJ2-3, with TRBD2 identical over 10 bases. CDR3 size: 14 residues. Losses at the gene ends were 4 bases for V and 5 bases for J; bases not matched to a gene: 6. Germline lookup yields CDR1 SQVTM and CDR2 ANQGSEA. The CDR3: CSVGTSGPGDTQYF. The CDR3 DNA reads TGCAGCGTTGGGACTAGCGGCCCCGGAGATACGCAGTATTTT.

This clone was counted once. The chain carries TRBV30 and TRBJ2-7, with D perhaps matching TRBD1 (6 bases). CDR1 GTSNPN and CDR2 SVGIG come from the germline V gene (reference sequence). The CDR3 contains 13 residues. V lost 2 bases to trimming and J lost 3 bases, with 11 bases between them. DNA for the CDR3: TGTGCCTGGAGTCATAAAGGGGGCTACGAGCAGTACTTC. Encoded protein: CAWSHKGGYEQYF.

A note on this clone: The sample holds other DNA sequences that translate to the same CDR3. The V and J genes are TRBV5-1 and TRBJ2-2; D is unclear. The CDR3 is made up of 13 amino acids. Germline values: CDR1 SGHRS, CDR2 YFSETQ. V gave up 7 bases and J gave up 4 bases, with 11 bases separating them. The CDR3, as DNA: TGCGCCAGCCGGGCACCGGGCACCGGGGAGCTGTTTTTT. It encodes CASRAPGTGELFF.

The chain recombines TRBV9 with TRBJ2-5; 14 nucleotides agree with TRBD2. The length of the CDR3 is 17 residues. Germline V lookup: CDR1 SGDLS, CDR2 YYNGEE. The ends lost 4 bases at V and 5 bases at J; junction bases unmatched: 10. In DNA, the CDR3 is TGTGCCAGCAGCCCTGGGACTAGCGGGGGAAGGGGTGAGACCCAGTACTTC. This gives the protein CASSPGTSGGRGETQYF.

The chain employs TRBV27 and TRBJ1-1; the match to TRBD1 covers 9 bases. V trimming: 5 bases; J trimming: 11 bases; junction bases outside the gene matches: 9. The CDR3 is 13 amino acids. Germline-derived CDR1 and CDR2 are MNHEY and SMNVEV (reference sequence). The CDR3 loop is CASSTRGQGPAFF. The CDR3 DNA sequence: TGTGCCAGCAGTACACGAGGACAGGGGCCTGCTTTCTTT.

The V call is TRBV2, the J call TRBJ1-5; D is possibly TRBD1 (6 bases). This CDR3 region has 15 residues. Germline V gives CDR1 SNHLY, CDR2 FYNNEI. Trimming removed 5 bases at V and 6 bases at J, with 17 bases between. The CDR3 nucleotides read TGTGCCAGCAGTCTGCCAGGGGATGGCGGTCAGCCCCAGCATTTT. Amino acids: CASSLPGDGGQPQHF.

There are a few counts of this clone. V and J are TRBV4-1 and TRBJ1-1; possible D gene TRBD1, 5 bases. With 3 bases removed from V and 3 bases from J, the gap between germline ends came to 17 bases. Per germline, CDR1 MGHRA and CDR2 YSYEKL. The CDR3 extends over 16 amino acids. This chain's CDR3 is CASSQQMVGAHTEAFF. The DNA for the CDR3 is TGCGCCAGCAGCCAGCAGATGGTAGGGGCGCACACTGAAGCTTTCTTT.

This clone was counted between two and nine times. V gene TRBV7-2 combines with J gene TRBJ1-1; D call uncertain. The germline V gene encodes CDR1 SGHTA and CDR2 FQGNSA. This CDR3 has 14 amino acids. Trimming cost V 0 bases and J 6 bases, with 11 bases left between them. CDR3 nucleotides: TGTGCCAGCAGCTTAGCTATATCTCTATCTGAAGCTTTCTTT. This gives the protein CASSLAISLSEAFF.

The J gene is TRBJ2-1, the V gene TRBV5-4, with a possible D match to TRBD2 (5 bases). The CDR3 sequence is 15 residues long. In germline, CDR1 is SGHNT, CDR2 YYREEE (reference sequence). Trimming cost V 0 bases and J 7 bases, with 14 bases left between them. The CDR3 region has the DNA TGTGCCAGCAGCTTGGACCGGCTAGCTGGGAATGAGCAGTTCTTC. Protein sequence: CASSLDRLAGNEQFF.

The chain recombines TRBV27 with TRBJ1-5; no clear D. Between the trimmed V and J ends, which lost 2 bases and 3 bases, there was a span of 11 bases. From germline, CDR1 is MNHEY and CDR2 SMNVEV (reference sequence). The CDR3 is 15 residues long. CDR3 loop: CASSLTSIANQPQHF. Written as DNA, the CDR3 is TGTGCCAGCAGTTTAACCAGTATAGCCAATCAGCCCCAGCATTTT.

CDR3 nucleotides: TGTGCCAGCACTAGAGAATATGGCTACACCTTC. Amino acid sequence: CASTREYGYTF. This chain links TRBV28 with TRBJ1-2, with D uncertain. Germline CDR1 MDHEN, CDR2 SYDVKM. The ends were cut back, 7 bases at V and 5 bases at J, with 8 bases in the middle. The CDR3 has 11 amino acids.

Here the CDR3 reads CASSPLLNEKLFF. CDR3 DNA: TGTGCCAGCTCCCCCCTTCTTAATGAAAAACTGTTTTTT. This chain joins TRBV18 and TRBJ1-4; D not resolved. The CDR3 is made up of 13 amino acids. V lost 6 bases to trimming and J lost 4 bases, with 9 bases between them. Germline CDR1 reads KGHSH; CDR2 reads LQKENI.

This chain connects TRBV5-1 to TRBJ1-5; 8 bases are shared with TRBD1. The junction had 7 bases not matched to a gene; V was cut back by 4 bases and J by 1 base. The length of the CDR3 is 16 residues. Germline assignment: CDR1 SGHRS and CDR2 YFSETQ. CDR3 amino acids: CASSPGQGGSNQPQHF. CDR3 nucleotides: TGCGCCAGCAGCCCAGGACAGGGCGGGAGCAATCAGCCCCAGCATTTT.

This chain connects TRBV7-8 to TRBJ2-3, with D maybe TRBD2 (6 bases). This CDR3 is 15 amino acids long. Trimming removed 8 bases at V and 2 bases at J, with 17 bases between. Germline loops: CDR1 SGHVS, CDR2 FQNEAQ. The CDR3 spells CASATERANTDTQYF. DNA for the CDR3: TGTGCCAGCGCGACCGAGCGGGCGAACACAGATACGCAGTATTTT.

The chain uses TRBV4-2 and TRBJ1-1; D is undetermined. Germline V CDR1 and CDR2: LGHNA, YNFKEQ. This CDR3 has 14 amino acids. Deletions cut 2 bases from V and 3 bases from J, with 10 bases between. For the CDR3, the DNA is TGTGCCAGCAGCCAACCGGGGAGGGACACTGAAGCTTTCTTT. Translating it yields CASSQPGRDTEAFF.

This clone has just a few counts. V and J are TRBV30 and TRBJ2-7; D is unresolved. The CDR3 has 11 residues. The germline CDR1 and CDR2 sequences are GTSNPN and SVGIG (reference sequence). V lost 4 bases and J lost 6, with 10 bases in between. The CDR3 reads CAWTSSGEQYF. The DNA for the CDR3 is TGTGCCTGGACTAGTTCAGGCGAGCAGTACTTC.